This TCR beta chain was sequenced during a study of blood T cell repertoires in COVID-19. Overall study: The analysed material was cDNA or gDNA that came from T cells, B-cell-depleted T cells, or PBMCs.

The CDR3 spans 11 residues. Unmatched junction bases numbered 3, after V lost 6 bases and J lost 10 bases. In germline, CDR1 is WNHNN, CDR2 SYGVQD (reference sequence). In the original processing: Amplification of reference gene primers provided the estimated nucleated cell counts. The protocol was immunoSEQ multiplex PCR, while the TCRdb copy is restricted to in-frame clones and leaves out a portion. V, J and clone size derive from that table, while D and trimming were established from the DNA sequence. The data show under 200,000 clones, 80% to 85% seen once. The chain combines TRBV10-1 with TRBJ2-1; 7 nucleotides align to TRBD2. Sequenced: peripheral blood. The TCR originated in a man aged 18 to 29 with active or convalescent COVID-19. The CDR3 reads CASSATSEQFF. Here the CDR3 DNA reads TGCGCCAGCAGCGCGACTAGCGAGCAGTTCTTC.